This T cell receptor beta chain stems from a study of shared clonotypes between healthy human individuals. In the original analysis: Filtering differed because ImmunoSEQ produced junction-only sequences that carried no quality scores. Produced via immunoSEQ multiplex PCR; TCRdb's table is partial and in-frame only. The D gene and trimming were derived from the DNA, and the V and J assignments and clone size from that table. The sample yields about 1.9 million clones, 93% seen once. General study results and limits: In contrast to clonotypes shared by all four donors, non-shared clonotypes had lower generation probabilities. For naive CD4 cells, approximately 4.7% of clonotypes were shared across several donors.

Comments on this clone: Its matching antigen is unknown.

CDR1 and CDR2 (germline): SGHDT, YYEEEE. V dropped 4 bases and J dropped 8 bases, with 18 bases sitting between them. The CDR3 spans 14 residues. Naive CD8 cells lacked CD45RO and underwent positive selection for CCR7, leaving out terminally differentiated effector memory CD45RA+ cells. Sequencing was performed on naive CD8+ T cells from PBMCs. This receptor was taken from a man younger than 30 in good health. Some clones in this sample may be carry-over from other donors' samples. The rearrangement joins TRBV5-6 to TRBJ1-2, with a weak D call TRBD1 (6 bases). This CDR3 reads CASSPFGGGQGYTF. In DNA form, the CDR3 reads TGTGCCAGCAGCCCCTTTGGGGGGGGGCAGGGCTACACCTTC.